Listed below are T cell receptor beta chains from one sample, sequenced in a study of shared clonotypes between healthy human individuals. TCRdb keeps only in-frame clones here, not all; method: immunoSEQ multiplex PCR. The sample yields approximately 530,000 clones, roughly 95% seen once. The sequenced sample consisted of naive CD4+ T cells sorted from blood. The receptor source for this set is a woman in her twenties or thirties in good health. Both conserved end residues are part of each CDR3. D genes are given only for firm matches. Rows may omit the clone size; those that give it use once, few, many or a size class.

d_call: TRBD2
v_call: TRBV5-1
clone_size: -
j_call: TRBJ2-3
cdr3_aa: CASSSKTSGGGTDTQYF
cdr3_nt: TGCGCCAGCAGCTCGAAGACTAGCGGGGGTGGCACAGATACGCAGTATTTT

d_call: TRBD1
v_call: TRBV11-2
clone_size: -
j_call: TRBJ1-5
cdr3_aa: CASSLTGEPQHF
cdr3_nt: TGTGCCAGCAGCTTGACAGGGGAGCCCCAGCATTTT

d_call: -
v_call: TRBV2
clone_size: -
j_call: TRBJ2-5
cdr3_aa: CASSETGLETQYF
cdr3_nt: TGTGCCAGCAGTGAAACAGGTCTCGAGACCCAGTACTTC

d_call: -
v_call: TRBV10-3
clone_size: -
j_call: TRBJ2-1
cdr3_aa: CAISESPGASAGVNNEQFF
cdr3_nt: TGTGCCATCAGTGAGAGCCCAGGGGCGTCGGCGGGAGTAAACAATGAGCAGTTCTTC

d_call: -
v_call: TRBV18
clone_size: -
j_call: TRBJ1-4
cdr3_aa: CASSSQGYEKLFF
cdr3_nt: TGTGCCAGCTCATCCCAGGGTTACGAAAAACTGTTTTTT

d_call: TRBD2
v_call: TRBV18
clone_size: -
j_call: TRBJ2-7
cdr3_aa: CASSLGTSASYEQYF
cdr3_nt: TGTGCCAGCTCACTGGGTACTAGCGCGTCCTACGAGCAGTACTTC

d_call: TRBD1
v_call: TRBV6-6
clone_size: -
j_call: TRBJ2-7
cdr3_aa: CASRKQGQGGEQYF
cdr3_nt: TGTGCCAGCAGAAAACAGGGACAGGGGGGCGAGCAGTACTTC

d_call: -
v_call: TRBV11-2
clone_size: -
j_call: TRBJ2-4
cdr3_aa: CASSHSAKNIQYF
cdr3_nt: TGTGCCAGCAGCCACTCAGCCAAAAACATTCAGTACTTC

d_call: -
v_call: TRBV7-9
clone_size: -
j_call: TRBJ2-5
cdr3_aa: CASSVGPGETQYF
cdr3_nt: TGTGCCAGCAGCGTAGGGCCGGGAGAGACCCAGTACTTC

d_call: -
v_call: TRBV28
clone_size: -
j_call: TRBJ2-7
cdr3_aa: CASSLRGVHEQYF
cdr3_nt: TGTGCCAGCAGTCTCAGAGGGGTCCACGAGCAGTACTTC

d_call: TRBD2
v_call: TRBV6-1
clone_size: -
j_call: TRBJ2-7
cdr3_aa: CASTPVGGTFYEQYF
cdr3_nt: TGTGCCAGCACTCCTGTGGGGGGGACCTTCTACGAGCAGTACTTC

d_call: TRBD1
v_call: TRBV19
clone_size: once
j_call: TRBJ1-5
cdr3_aa: CASQQGALDQPQHF
cdr3_nt: TGTGCCAGTCAACAGGGGGCACTGGATCAGCCCCAGCATTTT

d_call: -
v_call: TRBV28
clone_size: -
j_call: TRBJ2-1
cdr3_aa: CASRAEISYNEQFF
cdr3_nt: TGTGCCAGCAGGGCAGAGATCTCCTACAATGAGCAGTTCTTC

d_call: TRBD1
v_call: TRBV13
clone_size: once
j_call: TRBJ1-2
cdr3_aa: CASSPDRGYGYTF
cdr3_nt: TGTGCCAGCAGTCCCGACAGGGGCTATGGCTACACCTTC

d_call: -
v_call: TRBV15
clone_size: -
j_call: TRBJ1-3
cdr3_aa: CATSRDPGTNSGNTIYF
cdr3_nt: TGTGCCACCAGCAGAGATCCGGGGACTAACTCTGGAAACACCATATATTTT

d_call: -
v_call: TRBV19
clone_size: -
j_call: TRBJ1-5
cdr3_aa: CASSRTGYSNQPQHF
cdr3_nt: TGTGCCAGTAGTAGGACGGGGTATAGCAATCAGCCCCAGCATTTT

d_call: -
v_call: TRBV2
clone_size: -
j_call: TRBJ2-1
cdr3_aa: CASIRSAVSYNEQFF
cdr3_nt: TGTGCCAGCATTAGGTCTGCTGTATCCTACAATGAGCAGTTCTTC

d_call: -
v_call: TRBV19
clone_size: -
j_call: TRBJ2-6
cdr3_aa: CASSYYRSGANVLTF
cdr3_nt: TGTGCCAGTAGTTATTACAGGTCTGGGGCCAACGTCCTGACTTTC

d_call: -
v_call: TRBV20-1
clone_size: -
j_call: TRBJ1-1
cdr3_aa: CSVTNTEAFF
cdr3_nt: TGCAGTGTAACCAACACTGAAGCTTTCTTT

d_call: -
v_call: TRBV7-9
clone_size: once
j_call: TRBJ2-5
cdr3_aa: CASSLDTGHQETQYF
cdr3_nt: TGTGCCAGCAGCTTAGATACGGGACACCAAGAGACCCAGTACTTC

d_call: -
v_call: TRBV7-6
clone_size: few
j_call: TRBJ1-5
cdr3_aa: CASSATVGGNQPQHF
cdr3_nt: TGTGCCAGCAGCGCGACGGTTGGTGGCAATCAGCCCCAGCATTTT

d_call: TRBD2
v_call: TRBV2
clone_size: -
j_call: TRBJ2-3
cdr3_aa: CASRATSGSASDTQYF
cdr3_nt: TGTGCCAGCAGGGCTACTAGCGGGAGCGCATCAGATACGCAGTATTTT

d_call: -
v_call: TRBV18
clone_size: -
j_call: TRBJ1-4
cdr3_aa: CASSPQGSNEKLFF
cdr3_nt: TGTGCCAGCTCACCACAGGGTTCGAATGAAAAACTGTTTTTT

d_call: -
v_call: TRBV28
clone_size: -
j_call: TRBJ1-1
cdr3_aa: CASSSDSNTEAFF
cdr3_nt: TGTGCCAGCAGCTCGGATTCGAACACTGAAGCTTTCTTT

d_call: -
v_call: TRBV19
clone_size: -
j_call: TRBJ1-1
cdr3_aa: CASSITGSLTEAFF
cdr3_nt: TGTGCCAGTAGTATTACTGGTAGTCTCACTGAAGCTTTCTTT

d_call: TRBD2
v_call: TRBV5-1
clone_size: -
j_call: TRBJ2-7
cdr3_aa: CASSLGAGDEQYF
cdr3_nt: TGCGCCAGCAGCTTGGGGGCGGGAGACGAGCAGTACTTC

d_call: TRBD2
v_call: TRBV7-2
clone_size: -
j_call: TRBJ2-2
cdr3_aa: CASRAGPSGWNTGELFF
cdr3_nt: TGTGCCAGCAGAGCGGGGCCTAGCGGATGGAACACCGGGGAGCTGTTTTTT

d_call: -
v_call: TRBV6-1
clone_size: -
j_call: TRBJ2-7
cdr3_aa: CASSEISYEQYF
cdr3_nt: TGTGCCAGCAGTGAGATAAGCTACGAGCAGTACTTC

d_call: -
v_call: TRBV27
clone_size: -
j_call: TRBJ1-6
cdr3_aa: CASSPGLPRAVYNSPLHF
cdr3_nt: TGTGCCAGCAGTCCCGGACTCCCGAGAGCCGTATATAATTCACCCCTCCACTTT

d_call: -
v_call: TRBV15
clone_size: -
j_call: TRBJ1-3
cdr3_aa: CATSRGGGSSGNTIYF
cdr3_nt: TGTGCCACCAGCAGAGGTGGGGGATCTTCTGGAAACACCATATATTTT

d_call: -
v_call: TRBV5-1
clone_size: -
j_call: TRBJ2-7
cdr3_aa: CASSGDPPSYEQYF
cdr3_nt: TGCGCCAGCAGCGGGGACCCGCCCTCCTACGAGCAGTACTTC

d_call: -
v_call: TRBV4-1
clone_size: once
j_call: TRBJ2-7
cdr3_aa: CASSQDDGIDSYEQYF
cdr3_nt: TGCGCCAGCAGCCAAGACGACGGGATCGATTCGTACGAGCAGTACTTC

d_call: -
v_call: TRBV30
clone_size: -
j_call: TRBJ2-7
cdr3_aa: CAWQGLYEQYF
cdr3_nt: TGTGCCTGGCAAGGCCTATACGAGCAGTACTTC

d_call: -
v_call: TRBV5-1
clone_size: -
j_call: TRBJ2-7
cdr3_aa: CASSLVGLIGSEQYF
cdr3_nt: TGCGCCAGCAGCTTGGTGGGGTTAATTGGGTCCGAGCAGTACTTC

d_call: TRBD2
v_call: TRBV28
clone_size: -
j_call: TRBJ2-7
cdr3_aa: CASSSPDSGSLDEQYF
cdr3_nt: TGTGCCAGCAGTTCTCCGGATAGCGGGAGTCTAGACGAGCAGTACTTC

d_call: TRBD1
v_call: TRBV23-1
clone_size: once
j_call: TRBJ1-5
cdr3_aa: CASSLKSGQGSNQPQHF
cdr3_nt: TGCGCCAGCAGTCTAAAATCAGGACAGGGAAGCAATCAGCCCCAGCATTTT

d_call: TRBD1
v_call: TRBV27
clone_size: once
j_call: TRBJ1-1
cdr3_aa: CASSSGTGAATEAFF
cdr3_nt: TGTGCCAGCAGTTCCGGGACAGGGGCGGCCACTGAAGCTTTCTTT

d_call: TRBD2
v_call: TRBV12-5
clone_size: -
j_call: TRBJ2-3
cdr3_aa: CASDSGTRGTDTQYF
cdr3_nt: TGTGCTAGTGACTCCGGGACTAGGGGCACAGATACGCAGTATTTT

d_call: -
v_call: TRBV12-5
clone_size: -
j_call: TRBJ1-2
cdr3_aa: CASGLGPGNYGYTF
cdr3_nt: TGTGCTAGTGGCCTCGGGCCCGGTAACTATGGCTACACCTTC

d_call: -
v_call: TRBV5-1
clone_size: -
j_call: TRBJ1-5
cdr3_aa: CASSPGGNRIGNQPQHF
cdr3_nt: TGCGCCAGCAGCCCCGGGGGGAACCGGATTGGCAATCAGCCCCAGCATTTT

d_call: TRBD2
v_call: TRBV28
clone_size: -
j_call: TRBJ2-7
cdr3_aa: CASSLKRLAAYEQYF
cdr3_nt: TGTGCCAGCAGTTTAAAGAGACTAGCGGCCTACGAGCAGTACTTC

d_call: -
v_call: TRBV11-2
clone_size: -
j_call: TRBJ1-1
cdr3_aa: CASSLVMAEAFF
cdr3_nt: TGTGCCAGCAGCTTAGTAATGGCTGAAGCTTTCTTT

d_call: -
v_call: TRBV5-8
clone_size: -
j_call: TRBJ2-7
cdr3_aa: CASSFYRRGREQYF
cdr3_nt: TGTGCCAGCAGCTTTTACAGGCGTGGTCGCGAGCAGTACTTC

d_call: -
v_call: TRBV28
clone_size: -
j_call: TRBJ2-1
cdr3_aa: CASSPTSGYNEQFF
cdr3_nt: TGTGCCAGCAGTCCAACCTCCGGGTACAATGAGCAGTTCTTC

d_call: TRBD2
v_call: TRBV7-2
clone_size: -
j_call: TRBJ2-7
cdr3_aa: CASSLSGEGEQYF
cdr3_nt: TGTGCCAGCAGCTTATCGGGGGAGGGCGAGCAGTACTTC

d_call: TRBD1
v_call: TRBV10-2
clone_size: -
j_call: TRBJ1-5
cdr3_aa: CASSVQGTNQPQHF
cdr3_nt: TGCGCCAGCAGTGTACAGGGGACCAATCAGCCCCAGCATTTT

d_call: -
v_call: TRBV27
clone_size: -
j_call: TRBJ1-3
cdr3_aa: CASSLKHPGNTIYF
cdr3_nt: TGTGCCAGCAGTTTGAAGCATCCCGGAAACACCATATATTTT

d_call: -
v_call: TRBV28
clone_size: -
j_call: TRBJ1-3
cdr3_aa: CASSGRGAGNTIYF
cdr3_nt: TGTGCCAGCAGTGGGAGGGGAGCTGGAAACACCATATATTTT

d_call: -
v_call: TRBV6-5
clone_size: -
j_call: TRBJ2-1
cdr3_aa: CASSYPYEQFF
cdr3_nt: TGTGCCAGCAGTTACCCTTACGAGCAGTTCTTC